What follows are 9 T cell receptor beta chains derived from one specimen sequenced in a study of blood T cell repertoires in COVID-19. Repertoires were generated with immunoSEQ multiplex PCR, while TCRdb's copy carries only in-frame clones and drops some. The repertoire includes approximately 150,000 clones, 80% of them detected once, and 3.5% to 4% sits in the top ten. Input material: peripheral blood. The receptor source for this set is a man between 65 and 85 years old who had recovered from COVID-19.

This chain connects TRBV6-4 to TRBJ2-1; D perhaps matches TRBD1 (5 bases). CDR1 is MRHNA and CDR2 is SNTAGT in the germline V gene. V lost 1 base and J lost 9, with 10 bases in between. CDR3 length: 13 residues. The CDR3 DNA reads TGTGCCAGCAGTGACTGGCCTGGGGCTGAGCAGTTCTTC. Protein product: CASSDWPGAEQFF.

The CDR3 region is CASSPGTGSYEQYF. Written as DNA, the CDR3 is TGTGCCAGCAGCCCCGGGACAGGATCCTACGAGCAGTACTTC. The gene calls are TRBV3-1 (or the pseudogene TRBV3-2) and TRBJ2-7, with 8 bases aligning to TRBD1. V trimming: 4 bases; J trimming: 1 base; junction bases outside the gene matches: 3. The CDR3 has 14 residues. Per the germline V gene, CDR1 is LGHDT and CDR2 is YNNKEL (reference sequence).

This clone has more than one count but fewer than ten. The chain employs TRBV7-2 and TRBJ1-1, with D maybe TRBD1 (5 bases). The V end was cut by 7 bases, the J end by 6 bases, with 15 bases between. The CDR3 consists of 13 residues. In germline, CDR1 is SGHTA, CDR2 FQGNSA. The CDR3 reads CASTIGRGSEAFF. Written as DNA, the CDR3 is TGTGCCAGCACCATAGGGAGGGGCTCTGAAGCTTTCTTT.

The chain uses TRBV6-6 and TRBJ2-7; TRBD2 matches 10 bases. Trimming removed 5 bases from V and 6 bases from J; junction bases left unmatched: 10. Per the germline V gene, CDR1 is MNHNY and CDR2 is SVGAGI (reference sequence). The CDR3 runs 15 residues. CDR3 bases: TGTGCCAGCAGTCGCGCATTAGCGGGAGGCCTCGAGCAGTACTTC. It codes for CASSRALAGGLEQYF.

The rearrangement joins TRBV30 to TRBJ2-1, with TRBD2 identical over 12 bases. The CDR3 is 16 amino acids. Germline CDR1 is GTSNPN and CDR2 is SVGIG (reference sequence). V trimming: 0 bases; J trimming: 4 bases; junction bases outside the gene matches: 4. The CDR3, as DNA: TGTGCCTGGAGTGTAGACGGACTAGCGGGGTACAATGAGCAGTTCTTC. Its translation: CAWSVDGLAGYNEQFF. Full variable domain (remainder filled in from reference TRBV30 and TRBJ2-1): SQTIHQWPATLVQPVGSPLSLECTVEGTSNPNLYWYRQAAGRGLQLLFYSVGIGQISSEVPQNLSASRPQDRQFILSSKKLLLSDSGFYLCAWSVDGLAGYNEQFFGPGTRLTVL.

This sequence joins TRBV23-1 and TRBJ2-2, with TRBD2 matching over 11 bases. TRBV23-1 is recorded as an ORF, its role being uncertain. This CDR3 spans 17 amino acids. J lost 1 base, V lost 2 bases, and 3 bases had no gene match. The CDR3 nucleotides read TGCGCCAGCAGTCAACCCGGACTAGCGGGGAACACCGGGGAGCTGTTTTTT. It translates to CASSQPGLAGNTGELFF.

The CDR3 region is CASSPGLALITDTQYF. Written as DNA, the CDR3 is TGTGCCAGCAGCCCAGGACTAGCGCTAATCACAGATACGCAGTATTTT. This rearrangement joins TRBV7-6 to TRBJ2-3; 9 nucleotides agree with TRBD2. The CDR3 is 16 amino acids. Germline V CDR1 and CDR2: SGHVS, FNYEAQ. V gave up 5 bases and J gave up 2 bases; unmatched junction bases: 8. Combining the CDR3 with reference TRBV7-6 and TRBJ2-3 gives the whole variable domain GAGVSQSPRYKVTKRGQDVALRCDPISGHVSLYWYRQALGQGPEFLTYFNYEAQQDKSGLPNDRFSAERPEGSISTLTIQRTEQRDSAMYRCASSPGLALITDTQYFGPGTRLTVL.

The J gene is TRBJ1-4, the V gene TRBV10-2, with 11 bases matching TRBD1. There are 16 residues in the CDR3. Germline-derived CDR1 and CDR2 are WSHSY and SAAADI. V lost 5 bases and J lost 5; bases outside the gene matches: 7. CDR3: CASSSRGTGGNEKLFF. The DNA for the CDR3 is TGCGCCAGCAGTTCCAGGGGGACAGGGGGAAATGAAAAACTGTTTTTT.

Only a few counts were recorded for this clone. V gene TRBV6-5 combines with J gene TRBJ1-1; the match to TRBD1 covers 8 bases. With V trimmed by 6 bases and J by 1 base, 4 bases remained unmatched. This CDR3 contains 14 residues. Looked up from germline, CDR1 is MNHEY and CDR2 is SVGAGI. CDR3 nucleotide sequence: TGTGCCAGCAGCCCGACAGGGGCGAACACTGAAGCTTTCTTT. It specifies CASSPTGANTEAFF.